The 31 T cell receptor beta chains below come from one sample, sequenced in a study of beta chain features in type 1 diabetes. The study reverse transcribed the entire isolated RNA, so it sequenced expressed TCRB transcripts. Generated by immunoSEQ multiplex PCR, the TCRdb table keeps only in-frame clones and is missing some. Among around 350,000 clones listed, around 12% were seen once. The sample was naive CD4+ T cells from blood. The receptors shown here come from a man younger than 30 in good health.

The V call is TRBV2, the J call TRBJ2-7, with 9 bases aligning to TRBD1. CDR1 and CDR2 from the germline V gene are SNHLY and FYNNEI. V shed 6 bases and J 2 bases; nucleotides not matched to a gene: 2. The CDR3 loop spans 13 amino acids. DNA of the CDR3: TGTGCCAGCAGGGGACAGGGTCCCTACGAGCAGTACTTC. Translation: CASRGQGPYEQYF.

The gene calls are TRBV30 and TRBJ2-5; 7 bases align to TRBD2. Looked up from germline, CDR1 is GTSNPN and CDR2 is SVGIG (reference sequence). The J segment lost 3 bases and the V segment lost 1 base, leaving 8 bases of the junction unmatched. The CDR3 spans 15 residues. The CDR3 sequence: CAWSAIRLAEETQYF. The CDR3 DNA is TGTGCCTGGAGTGCTATCCGTCTAGCGGAAGAGACCCAGTACTTC. Full variable domain (rest looked up from reference TRBV30 and TRBJ2-5): SQTIHQWPATLVQPVGSPLSLECTVEGTSNPNLYWYRQAAGRGLQLLFYSVGIGQISSEVPQNLSASRPQDRQFILSSKKLLLSDSGFYLCAWSAIRLAEETQYFGPGTRLLVL.

The V call is TRBV5-1, the J call TRBJ2-3; possible D gene TRBD2, 5 bases. V lost 4 bases and J 2 bases, leaving 11 bases between the germline ends. The CDR3 is made up of 14 amino acids. Germline assignment: CDR1 SGHRS and CDR2 YFSETQ. The CDR3 nucleotides are TGCGCCAGCAGCCAACGGGGAGACACAGATACGCAGTATTTT. Translated: CASSQRGDTDTQYF. Complete variable domain (other parts from reference TRBV5-1 and TRBJ2-3): KAGVTQTPRYLIKTRGQQVTLSCSPISGHRSVSWYQQTPGQGLQFLFEYFSETQRNKGNFPGRFSGRQFSNSRSEMNVSTLELGDSALYLCASSQRGDTDTQYFGPGTRLTVL.

V is TRBV29-1 and J is TRBJ2-7, with D maybe TRBD1 (5 bases). V gave up 1 base and J gave up 5 bases, with 9 bases separating them. The CDR3 extends over 12 amino acids. Germline CDR1 SQVTM, CDR2 ANQGSEA. CDR3 bases: TGCAGCGTTGAAGGGCAGGGTGACGAGCAGTACTTC. Its protein is CSVEGQGDEQYF.

CDR3 protein: CASSLVAAVSSEQYF. The CDR3 bases are TGCGCCAGCAGCTTGGTTGCCGCGGTGTCGTCCGAGCAGTACTTC. The J gene is TRBJ2-7, the V gene TRBV5-1, with D hard to call. The ends were cut back, 0 bases at V and 6 bases at J, with 16 bases in the middle. This CDR3 is built from 15 residues. Germline CDR1 reads SGHRS; CDR2 reads YFSETQ.

This chain links TRBV19 with TRBJ2-7; 9 bases agree with TRBD1. This CDR3 has 16 residues. Germline V gene data show CDR1 as LNHDA and CDR2 as SQIVND (reference sequence). The J segment lost 4 bases and the V segment lost 4 bases, leaving 11 bases of the junction unmatched. CDR3: CASSSAGQGIPYEQYF. CDR3 nucleotides: TGTGCCAGTAGTAGCGCGGGACAGGGAATACCGTACGAGCAGTACTTC.

The CDR3 sequence is CSSGQGAYGYTF. DNA of the CDR3: TGCAGCTCCGGACAGGGGGCATATGGCTACACCTTC. The gene calls are TRBV29-1 and TRBJ1-2; 11 bases are a match to TRBD1. This CDR3 region has 12 residues. V dropped 8 bases and J dropped 5; count of bases not matched to a gene: 4. Germline CDR1 is SQVTM and CDR2 is ANQGSEA.

The chain links TRBV25-1 to TRBJ2-1; TRBD1 matches 7 bases. The CDR3 totals 17 residues. Germline V lookup: CDR1 MGHDK, CDR2 SYGVNS. J was trimmed by 6 bases and V by 0 bases; bases with no gene match: 11. For the CDR3, the DNA is TGTGCCAGCAGTGAATATAGGGGGACAGACACGGGCAATGAGCAGTTCTTC. Its translation is CASSEYRGTDTGNEQFF.

The sample holds a few counts of this clone. The chain uses TRBV7-2 and TRBJ2-3; weak D call: TRBD1 (7 bases). Per the germline V gene, CDR1 is SGHTA and CDR2 is FQGNSA. CDR3 length equals 15 residues. Trimming removed 5 bases from V and 9 bases from J, with 21 bases in between. DNA for the CDR3: TGTGCCAGCAGCGGGGGGAGAGGGGACAGATTAACGCAGTATTTT. Amino acid sequence: CASSGGRGDRLTQYF.

This clone was picked up a small number of times. This chain links TRBV5-4 with TRBJ2-7, with 9 bases that match TRBD2. CDR3 size: 14 residues. Trimming at V came to 5 bases and at J to 5 bases, leaving 8 bases not matched to a gene. Per germline, CDR1 SGHNT and CDR2 YYREEE (reference sequence). The CDR3 nucleotides read TGTGCCAGCAGGGTAGCGGGAGTAGAAGACGAGCAGTACTTC. Translation gives CASRVAGVEDEQYF.

V is TRBV5-4 and J is TRBJ1-5; 7 bases align to TRBD1. V lost 4 bases to trimming and J lost 13 bases; unmatched junction nucleotides: 14. The CDR3 runs 14 residues. Looked up from germline, CDR1 is SGHNT and CDR2 is YYREEE (reference sequence). CDR3 sequence reads: CASSPDLDRRGQHF. The CDR3 nucleotides read TGTGCCAGCAGCCCTGATTTGGACAGGCGGGGTCAGCATTTT.

The chain uses TRBV20-1 and TRBJ1-6; 7 bases agree with TRBD1. The CDR3 sequence is 11 residues long. CDR1 is DFQATT, CDR2 SNEGSKA, per germline (reference sequence). The CDR3 loop reads CSAGGYSPLHF. CDR3 nucleotides: TGCAGCGCAGGGGGGTATTCACCCCTCCACTTT.

This clone was detected a few times. The chain has TRBV5-1 and TRBJ1-4, with D perhaps matching TRBD1 (5 bases). V was shortened by 1 base and J by 2 bases, with 9 bases between the two germline ends. This CDR3 has 15 amino acids. Germline-derived CDR1 and CDR2 are SGHRS and YFSETQ. The CDR3 DNA sequence: TGCGCCAGCAGCTTGATTGGGGCGACTAATGAAAAACTGTTTTTT. It codes for CASSLIGATNEKLFF.

Concerning this clone itself: The sample contains more than one DNA sequence encoding this CDR3. V usage is TRBV25-1 and J usage is TRBJ1-1, with D perhaps TRBD1 (5 bases). The CDR3 sequence is 14 residues long. Trimming took off 0 bases at V and 8 bases at J, with 13 bases between the two ends. In germline, CDR1 is MGHDK, CDR2 SYGVNS. The CDR3 nucleotides are TGTGCCAGCAGTGAATACCAGGGAACAGAGGAAGCTTTCTTT. As protein: CASSEYQGTEEAFF.

In this sample, this clone turned up a few times. The gene calls are TRBV28 and TRBJ1-4; 8 bases agree with TRBD1. The J segment lost 8 bases and the V segment lost 7 bases, leaving 6 bases of the junction unmatched. CDR3 length: 13 residues. Per germline, CDR1 MDHEN and CDR2 SYDVKM. CDR3 protein: CASKGQGVEKLFF. CDR3 DNA: TGTGCCAGCAAAGGACAGGGAGTCGAAAAACTGTTTTTT.

V gene TRBV18 combines with J gene TRBJ2-7; the D gene is possibly TRBD2 (6 bases). Trimming stripped 0 bases from V and 3 bases from J, with 9 bases between. The germline V gene has CDR1 KGHSH and CDR2 LQKENI. The CDR3 covers 14 residues. In DNA, the CDR3 is TGTGCCAGCTCACCACCAGAGACTAGCTACGAGCAGTACTTC. Amino acid sequence: CASSPPETSYEQYF. Filled out from reference TRBV18 and TRBJ2-7, the complete variable domain reads NAGVMQNPRHLVRRRGQEARLRCSPMKGHSHVYWYRQLPEEGLKFMVYLQKENIIDESGMPKERFSAEFPKEGPSILRIQQVVRGDSAAYFCASSPPETSYEQYFGPGTRLTVT.

The chain recombines TRBV18 with TRBJ2-3; 13 nucleotides align to TRBD2. Germline trimming cut 3 bases from V and 7 bases from J; bases unmatched to any gene: 7. CDR1 and CDR2 (germline): KGHSH, LQKENI. The CDR3 runs to 16 residues. CDR3 amino acids: CASSPTLAGGPNTQYF. CDR3 in DNA: TGTGCCAGCTCACCGACACTAGCGGGAGGGCCAAATACGCAGTATTTT. Together with reference TRBV18 and TRBJ2-3, the CDR3 gives the full variable domain: NAGVMQNPRHLVRRRGQEARLRCSPMKGHSHVYWYRQLPEEGLKFMVYLQKENIIDESGMPKERFSAEFPKEGPSILRIQQVVRGDSAAYFCASSPTLAGGPNTQYFGPGTRLTVL.

This clone showed up just a few times. The chain has TRBV29-1 and TRBJ1-5; 8 positions match TRBD1. V was clipped by 4 bases and J by 4 bases; unmatched bases: 6. Germline V gene sequence: CDR1 SQVTM, CDR2 ANQGSEA. The CDR3 loop spans 14 amino acids. The CDR3 DNA sequence: TGCAGCGTTGCGGGACAGGACGTAAATCAGCCCCAGCATTTT. It codes for CSVAGQDVNQPQHF.

The V call is TRBV30, the J call TRBJ1-5; D not resolved. Germline assignment: CDR1 GTSNPN and CDR2 SVGIG (reference sequence). CDR3 size: 15 residues. V shed 3 bases and J shed 0 bases, with 12 bases lying between them. CDR3 bases: TGTGCCTGGAGAGACCCACGGGGTAGCAATCAGCCCCAGCATTTT. As protein: CAWRDPRGSNQPQHF.

J is TRBJ1-5 and V is TRBV29-1; 8 bases fit TRBD1. Germline loops: CDR1 SQVTM, CDR2 ANQGSEA. With V trimmed by 7 bases and J by 2 bases, 7 bases remained unmatched. The CDR3 has 14 residues. Here the CDR3 reads CSASGQGGNQPQHF. The CDR3, as DNA: TGCAGCGCCAGCGGACAGGGCGGCAATCAGCCCCAGCATTTT.

The sample holds a few counts of this clone. Germline and junction disagree at one end, which may indicate a read error. This chain's CDR3 is CASSEVFAGGSTDTQYF. The CDR3, as DNA: TGTGCCAGCAGTGAAGTGTTCGCGGGAGGGAGCACAGATACGCAGTATTTT. V gene TRBV10-3 combines with J gene TRBJ2-3; TRBD2 agrees at 9 bases. The CDR3 is 17 residues long. Germline CDR1 and CDR2: ENHRY and SYGVKD.

The CDR3 DNA is TGTGCCAGCATCCCCCTAATGAAGACCCAGTACTTC. Residues: CASIPLMKTQYF. The rearrangement joins TRBV5-7 to TRBJ2-5; no reliable D call. TRBV5-7 is flagged as an ORF with uncertain function. The CDR3 has 12 amino acids. The V and J ends lost 6 bases and 6 bases respectively, with 12 bases between them.

The V gene is TRBV6-5, the J gene TRBJ2-5, with D maybe TRBD2 (5 bases). The V end was cut by 0 bases, the J end by 5 bases, with 7 bases between. The CDR3 spans 13 residues. In germline, CDR1 is MNHEY, CDR2 SVGAGI. The DNA of the CDR3 is TGTGCCAGCAGTTACTCGAGGAGGGAGACCCAGTACTTC. Protein: CASSYSRRETQYF.

This clone was picked up a small number of times. V gene TRBV7-6 combines with J gene TRBJ2-1, with TRBD2 matching over 11 bases. The CDR3 has 15 residues. Germline V gene sequence: CDR1 SGHVS, CDR2 FNYEAQ. V was clipped by 6 bases and J by 8 bases; unmatched bases: 9. In nucleotides, the CDR3 is TGTGCCAGCAGTCGAACTAGCGGGAGAGGGGATGAGCAGTTCTTC. This sequence encodes CASSRTSGRGDEQFF.

Comments on this clone: This same CDR3 is encoded by further DNA sequences in the sample. The rearrangement links TRBV4-3 to TRBJ1-6, with 9 positions matching TRBD1. J lost 7 bases, V lost 0 bases, and 1 base had no gene match. Germline assignment: CDR1 LGHNA and CDR2 YSLEER. This CDR3 is 15 amino acids long. The CDR3 sequence is CASSQEGTGNSPLHF. CDR3 in DNA: TGCGCCAGCAGCCAAGAAGGGACAGGGAATTCACCCCTCCACTTT.

The V and J genes are TRBV28 and TRBJ1-1; maybe TRBD1 (5 bases). The CDR3 loop spans 16 amino acids. Trimming left V 5 bases short and J 3 bases short, with 19 bases between. Germline CDR1 and CDR2: MDHEN and SYDVKM. The CDR3 bases are TGTGCCAGCAGTAGTATCGGGGGGTGGATTGACACTGAAGCTTTCTTT. Protein sequence: CASSSIGGWIDTEAFF.

As DNA, the CDR3 is TGTGCCTGGAGTAATGTAGTTAGCACAGATACGCAGTATTTT. Residues: CAWSNVVSTDTQYF. The chain uses TRBV30 and TRBJ2-3; no definite D call. Trimming left V 2 bases short and J 0 bases short, with 9 bases between. Germline CDR1 is GTSNPN and CDR2 is SVGIG (reference sequence). The CDR3 runs to 14 residues.

This chain joins TRBV6-5 and TRBJ2-7; D perhaps matches TRBD1 (6 bases). V was clipped by 5 bases and J by 0 bases, with 14 bases between them. Germline loops: CDR1 MNHEY, CDR2 SVGAGI. This CDR3 has 15 amino acids. This chain's CDR3 is CASSRGGTSSYEQYF. CDR3 DNA: TGTGCCAGCAGTCGAGGGGGAACAAGCTCCTACGAGCAGTACTTC.

This sequence joins TRBV29-1 and TRBJ2-1; 7 nucleotides agree with TRBD2. This CDR3 contains 15 residues. Germline V lookup: CDR1 SQVTM, CDR2 ANQGSEA. The J segment lost 7 bases and the V segment lost 6 bases, leaving 15 bases of the junction unmatched. The CDR3 bases are TGCAGCGTGGATCCCGGGGAGCGGGGTGATAATGAGCAGTTCTTC. Translated, it gives CSVDPGERGDNEQFF.

This clone was found a few times. The chain uses TRBV27 and TRBJ2-1, with 13 nucleotides matching TRBD2. The V and J ends lost 8 bases and 7 bases, in that order; junction bases with no gene match: 8. The CDR3 sequence is 15 residues long. The V gene's germline CDR1 is MNHEY and CDR2 SMNVEV (reference sequence). In nucleotides, the CDR3 is TGTGCCAGCTCCCGCCCGGGACTAGCGGGAAATGAGCAGTTCTTC. Translated: CASSRPGLAGNEQFF.

This clone was counted only a few times. The genes are TRBV28 and TRBJ2-5, with 8 bases aligning to TRBD2. The CDR3 totals 15 residues. Trimming cost V 6 bases and J 3 bases; bases outside gene matches: 9. Germline loops: CDR1 MDHEN, CDR2 SYDVKM. The CDR3 loop reads CASSGPGLGEETQYF. As DNA, the CDR3 is TGTGCCAGCAGCGGTCCGGGACTAGGGGAAGAGACCCAGTACTTC.